This T cell receptor (beta chain) was identified during a study of cytomegalovirus exposure and HLA in healthy donors. Primers included in the PCR were 60 Vbeta and 13 Jbeta primers. The assay was immunoSEQ multiplex PCR, and TCRdb's table has in-frame clones only and misses some. Of tens of thousands of clones in the sample, roughly four fifths are singletons; the top ten hold around 6%. The study's findings and limits: Common viral pathogens were later found to be apparently linked to several of the most significant clusters. Cytomegalovirus association was assigned to 150 to 200 TCR beta chains. Reports described diagnosis of cytomegalovirus status by the classifier as highly specific and sensitive.

Whereas donors were nominally healthy upon sampling, unrecorded immune exposures were probable. Germline CDR1 and CDR2: MNHEY and SVGAGI. V was shortened by 0 bases and J by 2 bases, with 13 bases between the two germline ends. This CDR3 has 16 amino acids. To note about this clone: Its antigen is as yet unknown.

V and J are TRBV6-5 and TRBJ1-1, with unresolved D. The TCR originated in a man aged 45-65 years in good health and CMV-seronegative. Sequenced material: PBMCs. The CDR3 reads CASSYSYRHANTEAFF. CDR3 bases: TGTGCCAGCAGTTACTCTTACCGACACGCAAACACTGAAGCTTTCTTT.